Below, one T cell receptor (beta chain) is given with its context. Germline V gives CDR1 PRHDT, CDR2 FYEKMQ (reference sequence). The CDR3 has 14 amino acids. Trimming took 5 bases from V and 6 from J; bases not matched to a gene: 4. The sample comes from a study of technical replicates of blood from several donors. The table came from immunoSEQ multiplex PCR; TCRdb's copy has only in-frame clones and leaves some out. The data hold approximately 79,000 clones, with around 90% observed a single time. The chain employs TRBV13 and TRBJ1-4, with 9 bases matching TRBD1. The TCR originated in a human donor in good health. The sample taken for sequencing was T cells isolated from PBMCs. The CDR3 region has the DNA TGTGCCAGCAGCCCACAGGGGGCTGATGAAAAACTGTTTTTT. It yields the protein CASSPQGADEKLFF.